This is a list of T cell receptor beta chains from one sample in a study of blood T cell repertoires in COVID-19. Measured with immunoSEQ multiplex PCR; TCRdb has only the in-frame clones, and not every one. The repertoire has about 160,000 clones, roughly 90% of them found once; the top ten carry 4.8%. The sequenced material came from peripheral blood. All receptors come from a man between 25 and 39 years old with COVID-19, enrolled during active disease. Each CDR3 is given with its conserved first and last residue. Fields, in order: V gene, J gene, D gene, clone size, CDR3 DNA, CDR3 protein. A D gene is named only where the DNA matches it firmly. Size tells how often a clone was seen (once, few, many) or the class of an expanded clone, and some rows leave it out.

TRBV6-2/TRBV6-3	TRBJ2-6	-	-	TGTGCCAGCAGTTACTCCGCGAGGGAGGAAGGAAGGGCTGGGGCCAACGTCCTGACTTTC	CASSYSAREEGRAGANVLTF
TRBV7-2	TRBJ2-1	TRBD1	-	TGTGCCAGCACCTTTGGACAGGGGCCCTACAATGAGCAGTTCTTC	CASTFGQGPYNEQFF
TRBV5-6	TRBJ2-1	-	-	TGTGCCAGCAGCCCATCTGCGGTAGGCTCCTACAATGAGCAGTTCTTC	CASSPSAVGSYNEQFF
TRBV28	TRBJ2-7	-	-	TGTGCCAGCAGGACCCCGGGACACAATTACGAGCAGTACTTC	CASRTPGHNYEQYF
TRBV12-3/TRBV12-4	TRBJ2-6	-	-	TGTGCCAGCAGTTTTCCTGGGGGGAACGTCCTGACTTTC	CASSFPGGNVLTF
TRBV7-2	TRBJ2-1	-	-	TGTGCCAGCAGCTTCTTCTACAATGAGCAGTTCTTC	CASSFFYNEQFF
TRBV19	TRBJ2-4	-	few	TGTGCCAGTAGTATATATGGGACATCCAAAAACATTCAGTACTTC	CASSIYGTSKNIQYF
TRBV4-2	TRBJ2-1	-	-	TGTGCCAGCAGCCCTTCGCGGGATGAGCAGTTCTTC	CASSPSRDEQFF
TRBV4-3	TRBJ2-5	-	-	TGCGCCAGCACCGACCTCGAGGACAGACGCCGATTCCAAGAGACCCAGTACTTC	CASTDLEDRRRFQETQYF
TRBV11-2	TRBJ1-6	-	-	TGTGCCAGCAGCTTAGATCTCGGGAATTCACCCCTCCACTTT	CASSLDLGNSPLHF
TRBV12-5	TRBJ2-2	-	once	TGTGCTAGTTGGGCCTCAGGGCAACTCGCCGGGGAGCTGTTTTTT	CASWASGQLAGELFF
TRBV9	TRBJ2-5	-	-	TGTGCCAGCAGCTCGTCCCCTGATGAGGAGACCCAGTACTTC	CASSSSPDEETQYF
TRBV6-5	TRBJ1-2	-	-	TGTGCCAGCAGTAACCTTGACAGAGCCTATGGCTACACCTTC	CASSNLDRAYGYTF
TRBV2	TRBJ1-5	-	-	TGTGCCAGCAGTTTCGTCGGGAGAAGGCAGCCCCAGCATTTT	CASSFVGRRQPQHF
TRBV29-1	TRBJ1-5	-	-	TGCAGCGTCGTCGACCACGGGGGTCAGCCCCAGCATTTT	CSVVDHGGQPQHF
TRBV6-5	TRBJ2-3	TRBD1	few	TGTGCCAGCAGTCAGTACAGGGGGGATACGCAGTATTTT	CASSQYRGDTQYF
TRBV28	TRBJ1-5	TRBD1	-	TGTGCCAGCTCCCCCCCCTTCGACACACGGACAGGGTACAATCAGCCCCAGCATTTT	CASSPPFDTRTGYNQPQHF
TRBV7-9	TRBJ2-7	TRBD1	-	TGTGCCAGCAGCTTAGATAGGACAGGGGGGTACGAGCAGTACTTC	CASSLDRTGGYEQYF
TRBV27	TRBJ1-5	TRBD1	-	TGTGCCAGCAGTACCCTACCATCCGGGACAGGGGTCAATCAGCCCCAGCATTTT	CASSTLPSGTGVNQPQHF
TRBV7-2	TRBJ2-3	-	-	TGTGCCAGCAGCTTAGCCTACAGCCTCACAGATACGCAGTATTTT	CASSLAYSLTDTQYF
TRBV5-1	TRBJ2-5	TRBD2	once	TGCGCCAGCAGCTTGGCCCGACTAGCGGGAGTGGAGACCCAGTACTTC	CASSLARLAGVETQYF
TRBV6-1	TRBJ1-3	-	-	TGTGCCAGCAGTGAAGAAGCCAGGCAATCTGGAAACACCATATATTTT	CASSEEARQSGNTIYF
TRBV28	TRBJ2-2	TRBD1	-	TGTGCCAGCTCCACAGGGGGCGGCACCGGGGAGCTGTTTTTT	CASSTGGGTGELFF
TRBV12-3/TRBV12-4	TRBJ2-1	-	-	TGTGCCAGCACCCTAATTAGCGGTTCCGAGTTCTTC	CASTLISGSEFF
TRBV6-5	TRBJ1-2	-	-	TGTGCCAGCACCCTCGGGAATATCTATGGCTACACCTTC	CASTLGNIYGYTF
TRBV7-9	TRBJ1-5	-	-	TGTGCCAGCAGCTTTGGGATGGGAGATAGCAATCAGCCCCAGCATTTT	CASSFGMGDSNQPQHF
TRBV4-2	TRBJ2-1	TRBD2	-	TGTGCCAGCAGCCAAGATCCCCGGGAGAATAGCGGGGGAAGGAATGAGCAGTTCTTC	CASSQDPRENSGGRNEQFF
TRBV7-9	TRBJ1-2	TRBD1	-	TGTGCCAGCAGCTCCGAGACAGGGGGCGATGGATATGGCTACACCTTC	CASSSETGGDGYGYTF
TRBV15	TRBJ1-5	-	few	TGTGCCACCAGCAGAGAAGCGAGGCGGCAGCCCCAGCATTTT	CATSREARRQPQHF
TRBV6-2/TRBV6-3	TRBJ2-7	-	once	TGTGCCAGCAGTTTGGGAGACAAAAAGGGATCCTACGAGCAGTACTTC	CASSLGDKKGSYEQYF
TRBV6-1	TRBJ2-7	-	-	TGTGCCAGCAGTGAAGCCTGGGAGACCTACGAGCAGTACTTC	CASSEAWETYEQYF
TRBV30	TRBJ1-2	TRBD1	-	TGTGCCTGGAGGGCCGGAACAGGGGATGGCTACACCTTC	CAWRAGTGDGYTF
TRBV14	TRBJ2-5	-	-	TGTGCCAGCAGCCAAGCGACAGGAGAGACCCAGTACTTC	CASSQATGETQYF
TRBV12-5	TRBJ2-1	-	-	TGTGCTAGTGGCCCGGGGGTTAGCACCTACAATGAGCAGTTCTTC	CASGPGVSTYNEQFF